The sample holds many counts of the clone carrying this TCR beta chain. The record originates from a study of breast tumors, draining lymph nodes, adjacent tissues. Using its own MiXCR run on the multiplex PCR reads, TCRdb lists one record per CDR3 protein. Of about 100,000 distinct CDR3 sequences listed, over 20% are singletons. The lymph nodes were axillary draining lymph nodes from breast cancer patients. The CDR3 contains 18 residues. Germline trimming cut 1 base from V and 4 bases from J; bases unmatched to any gene: 14. Germline V gene data show CDR1 as SQVTM and CDR2 as ANQGSEA. The sample consisted of axillary lymph node tissue. The receptor's source is a female donor with breast cancer. Some clones in this sample may be carry-over from other donors' samples. The chain combines TRBV29-1 with TRBJ2-1; 9 bases match TRBD2. The chain's CDR3 is CSVEGGRGGPVGYNEQFF. CDR3 DNA: TGCAGCGTTGAAGGTGGGCGGGGGGGCCCAGTGGGGTACAATGAGCAGTTCTTC.